A single sample gave rise to the 32 T cell receptor beta chains below, sequenced in a study of blood T cell repertoires in COVID-19. Assay: immunoSEQ multiplex PCR; the TCRdb copy retains only in-frame clones and omits some. This table holds 210,000 or so clones, just under 85% found once. Specimen: peripheral blood. The source of these receptors is a woman aged 70-85 years with active or convalescent COVID-19.

The V and J genes are TRBV19 and TRBJ1-1; TRBD1 aligns across 7 bases. V lost 6 bases and J lost 2; bases outside the gene matches: 9. Looked up from germline, CDR1 is LNHDA and CDR2 is SQIVND (reference sequence). The CDR3 length is 15 residues. The chain's CDR3 is CASRDRPNSNTEAFF. For the CDR3, the DNA is TGTGCCAGTAGGGACAGGCCCAATTCTAACACTGAAGCTTTCTTT.

The chain links TRBV3-1 (or the pseudogene TRBV3-2) to TRBJ2-2, with TRBD1 as a possible D gene (6 bases). CDR1 is LGHDT and CDR2 is YNNKEL in the germline V gene (reference sequence). The germline V and J ends were trimmed by 4 bases and 0 bases, with 15 bases remaining between them. There are 17 residues in the CDR3. The CDR3 bases are TGTGCCAGCAGCCCTCCTAGGACAGAGCCGAACACCGGGGAGCTGTTTTTT. It yields the protein CASSPPRTEPNTGELFF.

The chain joins TRBV5-1 to TRBJ1-1; 8 positions match TRBD1. The CDR3 has 15 residues. After removal of 4 bases from V and 4 bases from J, the junction contained 9 bases not matched to a gene. CDR1 and CDR2 from the germline V gene are SGHRS and YFSETQ. The CDR3, as DNA: TGCGCCAGCAGCACCGGACAGGGATTTGGCACTGAAGCTTTCTTT. This gives the protein CASSTGQGFGTEAFF.

V usage is TRBV25-1 and J usage is TRBJ1-2; 7 bases map to TRBD1. The germline V gene has CDR1 MGHDK and CDR2 SYGVNS. This CDR3 region has 14 residues. V shed 4 bases, J shed 7 bases, and the junction held 9 bases outside the gene matches. CDR3 amino acids: CASSAIGGTVGYTF. In DNA, the CDR3 is TGTGCCAGCAGTGCCATAGGGGGGACAGTTGGCTACACCTTC.

The CDR3 DNA reads as TGTGCCAGCAGCCCGCCTCTCGCCCCGGGACATTCGGGTCCCAATCAGCCCCAGCATTTT. Translating gives CASSPPLAPGHSGPNQPQHF. This chain connects TRBV11-3 to TRBJ1-5; weak D call: TRBD1 (6 bases). The germline CDR1 and CDR2 sequences are SGHNT and YENEEA. The CDR3 length is 20 residues. V was trimmed by 5 bases and J by 3 bases, leaving 29 bases between them.

The gene calls are TRBV28 and TRBJ1-3, with 8 bases matching TRBD1. The CDR3 runs to 15 residues. After removal of 5 bases from V and 8 bases from J, the junction contained 11 bases not matched to a gene. Germline-derived CDR1 and CDR2 are MDHEN and SYDVKM. The CDR3 DNA reads as TGTGCCAGCAGTCTCGCGGGACAGGTAGCAGACACCATATATTTT. It specifies CASSLAGQVADTIYF.

V gene TRBV18 combines with J gene TRBJ1-5; no definite D call. The V gene's germline CDR1 is KGHSH and CDR2 LQKENI. CDR3 length equals 15 residues. V lost 6 bases and J 4 bases, leaving 16 bases between the germline ends. CDR3 in DNA: TGTGCCAGCTCTCACCGAGAGGGCAGAAATCAGCCCCAGCATTTT. Translating gives CASSHREGRNQPQHF. The entire variable domain, with the rest obtained from reference TRBV18 and TRBJ1-5, is as follows: NAGVMQNPRHLVRRRGQEARLRCSPMKGHSHVYWYRQLPEEGLKFMVYLQKENIIDESGMPKERFSAEFPKEGPSILRIQQVVRGDSAAYFCASSHREGRNQPQHFGDGTRLSIL.

This clone is a singleton in its sample. The chain uses TRBV2 and TRBJ2-7, with D possibly matching TRBD1 (6 bases). Trimming removed 0 bases from V and 3 bases from J, with 12 bases in between. This CDR3 is 15 amino acids long. CDR1 and CDR2 from the germline V gene are SNHLY and FYNNEI. The CDR3, as DNA: TGTGCCAGCAGTGAAGCAGAAACAGGGCACTACGAGCAGTACTTC. Translation: CASSEAETGHYEQYF.

This clone was seen only once. J is TRBJ2-1 and V is TRBV5-8, with TRBD2 matching 11 bases. J gave up 12 bases and V 0 bases, and 8 bases lay outside the gene matches. The CDR3 sequence is 15 residues long. The germline CDR1 and CDR2 sequences are SGHTS and YDEGEE. CDR3 bases: TGTGCCAGCAGCTTGGTACTAGCGGGAGACAGGGCGCAGTTCTTC. This sequence encodes CASSLVLAGDRAQFF.

The chain combines TRBV12-5 with TRBJ1-2; D is unresolved. In germline, CDR1 is LGHNT, CDR2 FRNRAP. The CDR3 extends over 14 amino acids. V was shortened by 6 bases and J by 8 bases, with 19 bases between the two germline ends. CDR3 sequence (DNA): TGTGCTAGTGGCGAATCCGGGAACGGTAGGGGCTACACCTTC. The encoded protein is CASGESGNGRGYTF.

The chain is built from TRBV5-5 and TRBJ2-4; D remains unclear. Germline V gives CDR1 SGHKS, CDR2 YYEKEE (reference sequence). This CDR3 region has 15 residues. The V and J ends lost 0 bases and 6 bases respectively, with 13 bases between them. The CDR3 region has the DNA TGTGCCAGCAGCTTGGGTCCGGTTCGTGGAAACATTCAGTACTTC. Translation: CASSLGPVRGNIQYF.

The chain recombines TRBV29-1 with TRBJ1-3; maybe TRBD1 (6 bases). CDR1 and CDR2 (germline): SQVTM, ANQGSEA. The CDR3 covers 13 residues. V was clipped by 5 bases and J by 4 bases, with 12 bases between them. The CDR3 is CSVQRGSGNTIYF. CDR3 in DNA: TGCAGCGTTCAAAGGGGGTCAGGAAACACCATATATTTT.

With respect to this clone: Different DNA sequences within this sample yield the same CDR3. The chain couples TRBV9 to TRBJ1-4; unclear D gene. The V gene's germline CDR1 is SGDLS and CDR2 YYNGEE. The CDR3 contains 15 residues. Trimming stripped 0 bases from V and 0 bases from J, with 6 bases between. The CDR3 spells CASSVGGATNEKLFF. CDR3 nucleotides: TGTGCCAGCAGCGTAGGCGGAGCAACTAATGAAAAACTGTTTTTT. Drawing the rest from reference TRBV9 and TRBJ1-4, the complete variable domain is DSGVTQTPKHLITATGQRVTLRCSPRSGDLSVYWYQQSLDQGLQFLIQYYNGEERAKGNILERFSAQQFPDLHSELNLSSLELGDSALYFCASSVGGATNEKLFFGSGTQLSVL.

The chain carries TRBV18 and TRBJ2-7, with a tentative D call TRBD2 (7 bases). The CDR3 spans 14 residues. Per the germline V gene, CDR1 is KGHSH and CDR2 is LQKENI. V was clipped by 6 bases and J by 2 bases, with 14 bases between them. Here the CDR3 reads CASSKRDTAYEQYF. The CDR3 DNA is TGTGCCAGCTCGAAGCGGGACACCGCCTACGAGCAGTACTTC.

This chain uses TRBV14 with TRBJ2-7, with D perhaps TRBD1 (6 bases). The CDR3 sequence is 13 residues long. Per the germline V gene, CDR1 is SGHDN and CDR2 is FVKESK. V lost 3 bases, J lost 7 bases, and 13 bases lay in between. The chain's CDR3 is CASSQLQGREQYF. CDR3 sequence (DNA): TGTGCCAGCAGCCAGCTACAGGGCCGGGAGCAGTACTTC.

In DNA, the CDR3 is TGTGCCAGCAGCTTAATACGGGATGGCTACACCTTC. It is translated as CASSLIRDGYTF. The chain is built from TRBV7-9 and TRBJ1-2, with D hard to call. Germline V gene lookup returns CDR1 SEHNR and CDR2 FQNEAQ (reference sequence). CDR3 length: 12 residues. Trimming removed 2 bases at V and 6 bases at J, with 7 bases between.

This rearrangement joins TRBV4-1 to TRBJ2-5, with 9 bases matching TRBD1. Losses at the gene ends were 5 bases for V and 5 bases for J; bases not matched to a gene: 12. The germline gives CDR1 MGHRA, CDR2 YSYEKL. The CDR3 has 16 residues. Here the CDR3 DNA reads TGCGCCAGCAGCAAAAACGGACAGGGGCAAGGGGAGACCCAGTACTTC. It encodes CASSKNGQGQGETQYF.

The V and J genes are TRBV5-1 and TRBJ2-1, with 13 positions matching TRBD2. CDR3 length: 16 residues. Germline values: CDR1 SGHRS, CDR2 YFSETQ. Trimming at V came to 3 bases and at J to 10 bases, leaving 10 bases not matched to a gene. This chain's CDR3 is CASSSQLAGGPQEQFF. As DNA, the CDR3 is TGCGCCAGCAGCTCTCAACTAGCGGGAGGGCCTCAGGAGCAGTTCTTC. Full variable domain (remainder filled in from reference TRBV5-1 and TRBJ2-1): KAGVTQTPRYLIKTRGQQVTLSCSPISGHRSVSWYQQTPGQGLQFLFEYFSETQRNKGNFPGRFSGRQFSNSRSEMNVSTLELGDSALYLCASSSQLAGGPQEQFFGPGTRLTVL.

The chain carries TRBV9 and TRBJ2-3; 7 bases line up with TRBD1. Per the germline V gene, CDR1 is SGDLS and CDR2 is YYNGEE. This CDR3 is 16 amino acids long. Trimming at V came to 3 bases and at J to 1 base, leaving 8 bases not matched to a gene. The DNA for the CDR3 is TGTGCCAGCAGCGCCGTAAAGGGGGCCGGCACAGATACGCAGTATTTT. This codes for CASSAVKGAGTDTQYF.

The chain is built from TRBV7-3 and TRBJ2-2, with a possible D match to TRBD1 (5 bases). CDR1 and CDR2 from the germline V gene are SGHTA and FQGTGA. The CDR3 loop spans 13 amino acids. V was clipped by 8 bases and J by 5 bases, with 12 bases between them. The DNA of the CDR3 is TGTGCCAGCGGGGCAGGGAATACCGGGGAGCTGTTTTTT. Translating it yields CASGAGNTGELFF.

The CDR3 reads CSVDTGNTGELFF. CDR3 coding DNA: TGCAGCGTTGATACAGGGAACACCGGGGAGCTGTTTTTT. The chain links TRBV29-1 to TRBJ2-2, with a possible D match to TRBD1 (5 bases). V gave up 3 bases and J gave up 1 base, with 6 bases separating them. The CDR3 has 13 amino acids. Looked up from germline, CDR1 is SQVTM and CDR2 is ANQGSEA.

The chain combines TRBV6-1 with TRBJ2-5, with 9 bases aligning to TRBD2. Trimming at V came to 2 bases and at J to 5 bases, leaving 12 bases not matched to a gene. CDR3 length: 17 amino acids. Germline V gene data show CDR1 as MNHNS and CDR2 as SASEGT. The chain's CDR3 is CASSESWGLALGETQYF. CDR3 bases: TGTGCCAGCAGTGAATCCTGGGGACTAGCCTTGGGCGAGACCCAGTACTTC.

V is TRBV30 and J is TRBJ1-1; 9 bases match TRBD1. The CDR3 length is 16 residues. Unmatched junction bases numbered 5, after V lost 0 bases and J lost 0 bases. Germline V gene lookup returns CDR1 GTSNPN and CDR2 SVGIG (reference sequence). As DNA, the CDR3 is TGTGCCTGGAGTGTAGGGACAGGGATCATGAACACTGAAGCTTTCTTT. Translation: CAWSVGTGIMNTEAFF.

The CDR3 loop reads CASSPQEDYEQYF. Here the CDR3 DNA reads TGTGCCAGCTCACCCCAGGAAGACTACGAGCAGTACTTC. The chain uses TRBV18 and TRBJ2-7; D unclear. Germline V CDR1 and CDR2: KGHSH, LQKENI. Between the trimmed V and J ends, which lost 3 bases and 3 bases, there was a span of 9 bases. The CDR3 is 13 amino acids.

The table lists this clone with a few counts. The gene calls are TRBV28 and TRBJ2-2; D is possibly TRBD2 (6 bases). Germline-derived CDR1 and CDR2 are MDHEN and SYDVKM. The CDR3 length is 17 residues. With 5 bases removed from V and 5 bases from J, the gap between germline ends came to 21 bases. The DNA for the CDR3 is TGTGCCAGCAGTCCCGTCGGGTGGCGGGAAGGAACCGGGGAGCTGTTTTTT. This encodes CASSPVGWREGTGELFF.

The V gene is TRBV24-1, the J gene TRBJ1-2; D is unclear. Germline V gene lookup returns CDR1 KGHDR and CDR2 SFDVKD. V lost 5 bases and J 7 bases, leaving 13 bases between the germline ends. The CDR3 is 13 residues long. The CDR3 is CATSASDYPGYTF. The CDR3 DNA is TGTGCCACCAGTGCAAGTGACTATCCTGGCTACACCTTC.

J is TRBJ1-2 and V is TRBV12-3 or TRBV12-4, with D tentatively TRBD1 (6 bases). V was shortened by 5 bases and J by 4 bases, with 11 bases between the two germline ends. The CDR3 is made up of 13 amino acids. The chain's CDR3 is CASSGQSSYGYTF. In DNA form, the CDR3 reads TGTGCCAGCAGTGGACAGAGCTCCTATGGCTACACCTTC.

The rearrangement uses TRBV6-5 and TRBJ2-3, with D tentatively TRBD2 (5 bases). The ends were cut back, 7 bases at V and 2 bases at J, with 16 bases in the middle. Germline CDR1 MNHEY, CDR2 SVGAGI. The CDR3 loop spans 15 amino acids. CDR3 protein: CASTGSATITDTQYF. As DNA, the CDR3 is TGTGCCAGCACGGGATCAGCGACTATCACAGATACGCAGTATTTT.

This chain joins TRBV9 and TRBJ2-7, with 7 bases lining up with TRBD1. The CDR3 covers 15 residues. Germline V gives CDR1 SGDLS, CDR2 YYNGEE. The ends lost 0 bases at V and 5 bases at J; junction bases unmatched: 8. CDR3 nucleotides: TGTGCCAGCAGCGTAGGACAGGGATGGCGGAACGAGCAGTACTTC. Amino acid sequence: CASSVGQGWRNEQYF.

The rearrangement joins TRBV29-1 to TRBJ2-5; 9 bases align to TRBD1. Germline loops: CDR1 SQVTM, CDR2 ANQGSEA. This CDR3 is 15 amino acids long. Germline trimming cut 0 bases from V and 4 bases from J; bases unmatched to any gene: 6. This chain's CDR3 is CSVEDRTGVPETQYF. CDR3 DNA sequence: TGCAGCGTTGAAGACCGGACAGGGGTTCCAGAGACCCAGTACTTC.

The J gene is TRBJ2-2, the V gene TRBV11-1; the match to TRBD2 covers 9 bases. J was trimmed by 2 bases and V by 2 bases; bases with no gene match: 0. Germline V gene sequence: CDR1 SGHAT, CDR2 FQDESV (reference sequence). This CDR3 contains 15 residues. The CDR3 DNA is TGTGCCAGCAGCTTACTAGCGGGAAACACCGGGGAGCTGTTTTTT. Its protein is CASSLLAGNTGELFF.

This chain links TRBV7-3 with TRBJ2-1; no reliable D call. Germline loops: CDR1 SGHTA, CDR2 FQGTGA. The ends were cut back, 2 bases at V and 6 bases at J, with 8 bases in the middle. The CDR3 spans 13 residues. CDR3 region: CASSLSIVNEQFF. For the CDR3, the DNA is TGTGCCAGCAGCTTATCTATCGTCAATGAGCAGTTCTTC.